This T cell receptor (beta chain) was identified during a study of regulatory T cells in long-lasting Graves disease. Ten or more counts support this clonotype. Its specificity is unknown. Looked up from germline, CDR1 is MDHEN and CDR2 is SYDVKM. The ends were cut back, 5 bases at V and 7 bases at J, with 12 bases in the middle. This CDR3 region has 12 residues. Study-wide findings and caveats: Among samples with persistent disease, TRBV28, TRBJ1-2 and TRBJ2-5 were favored. Peripheral blood alone, not thyroid tissue, underwent study. Whereas new patients shared 966 public clonotypes, persistent patients shared more, at 2,500 to 3,500.

To make TCR beta libraries, researchers used iRepertoire HTBI primers and Arm-PCR of CDR3 regions. TCRdb processed the multiplex PCR reads anew with MiXCR; each CDR3 protein has one entry. The table records some 280,000 distinct CDR3 sequences, around a fifth of them present only once. Time point here: persistent/refractory GD, antithyroid drugs over 5 years with positive TRAb. Extracted PBMC RNA gave rise to the TCR library. Staff took about 9 milliliters of peripheral blood and put it into EDTA tubes. The chain uses TRBV28 and TRBJ2-7; D may match TRBD1 or TRBD2 (5 bases each). This sample comprised peripheral blood mononuclear cells (PBMCs), obtained when the disease was refractory, from a patient treated with antithyroid drugs. The receptor was derived from a female donor with Graves disease. The DNA for the CDR3 is TGTGCCAGCAGTGGGACCTTTGGGGAGCAGTACTTC. As protein: CASSGTFGEQYF.